Sequencing of this T cell receptor (beta chain) was carried out in a study of shared clonotypes between healthy human individuals. Study observations and caveats: Clonotypes shared by all four donors outscored non-shared clonotypes in generation probability. Across several donors, naive CD4 shared roughly 5%, naive CD8 around 4%, memory CD4 roughly 2.5%, memory CD8 0.4% to 0.5%.

CDR1 is SGHNT and CDR2 is YYREEE in the germline V gene (reference sequence). The trim removed 3 bases at V and 0 bases at J, leaving 4 bases unmatched. CDR3 size: 17 residues. The donor cohort consisted entirely of Caucasian adults residing in Nashville, Tennessee. As to this clone: The antigen is not known.

Sorted-subset replicate PCRs used roughly 220 ng DNA, approximately 33,000 T cell genomes. Sequencing was performed with immunoSEQ multiplex PCR; in TCRdb, only in-frame clones are kept and a portion is missing. Of roughly 2.5 million clones listed, roughly nine tenths were seen once; the top ten hold roughly 0.15%. Input material: naive CD4+ T cells sorted from blood. Noted subset: CD45RA+ positively selected. This chain joins TRBV5-4 and TRBJ2-4, with 12 bases that match TRBD2. The sequence came from a man younger than 35 in good health. CDR3 in DNA: TGTGCCAGCAGCTCAGGACTAGCGGGGACAGCCAAAAACATTCAGTACTTC. Protein sequence: CASSSGLAGTAKNIQYF.